This T cell receptor beta chain was sequenced during a study of blood T cells in healthy people across ages. In its sample, this clonotype was seen many times. The target antigen is unknown. Notes on the study in general: PBMCs that were unsorted prevented a conclusive naive versus antigen-experienced comparison.

Sample-barcoded 5' priming and a J-beta primer mix drove a second PCR of roughly 6 to 12 cycles. One entry per CDR3 protein, called by TCRdb with MiXCR from the 5' RACE reads. This table holds approximately 320,000 distinct CDR3 sequences, 27% found once. The sequencing sample was made of blood. The clonotype was recovered from a woman aged 70 to 79 in good health.

The DNA for the CDR3 is TGCAGTGCCCTCGAGGGGGTTACGCAGTATTTT. Translation: CSALEGVTQYF. The V gene is TRBV20-1, the J gene TRBJ2-3; a possible D gene is TRBD1 (6 bases). With 6 bases removed from V and 8 bases from J, the gap between germline ends came to 12 bases. From germline, CDR1 is DFQATT and CDR2 SNEGSKA (reference sequence). The CDR3 totals 11 residues.